The 20 T cell receptor beta chains listed next were all sequenced from one sample in a study of cytomegalovirus exposure and HLA in healthy donors. The PCR was carried out with 60 Vbeta primers and 13 Jbeta primers. The repertoire was sequenced with immunoSEQ multiplex PCR; TCRdb's copy has only in-frame clones and lacks some. Counted here are 110,000 or so clones, roughly 15% occurring once; the ten biggest clones make up more than 0.8%. Sequencing used PBMCs. Receptors originate from a female donor in good health and CMV-seronegative.

Here the CDR3 reads CASSEARGERGHHEQFF. The CDR3, as DNA: TGTGCCAGCAGTGAAGCACGGGGCGAGCGGGGGCACCATGAGCAGTTCTTC. J is TRBJ2-1 and V is TRBV6-1; 8 bases map to TRBD2. The CDR3 contains 17 residues. Germline CDR1 MNHNS, CDR2 SASEGT. V shed 0 bases, J shed 8 bases, and the junction held 12 bases outside the gene matches.

This rearrangement joins TRBV2 to TRBJ2-7; D not certain. This CDR3 is 12 amino acids long. V dropped 6 bases and J dropped 6 bases, with 12 bases sitting between them. CDR1 is SNHLY, CDR2 FYNNEI, per germline. Here the CDR3 DNA reads TGTGCCAGCAGACCCCAAATGGCCGAGCAGTACTTC. This gives the protein CASRPQMAEQYF.

A remark on this clone: A junction end diverges from the germline sequence, so it may reflect a read error. The CDR3 sequence is CASSDRGHGVIGANVLPF. CDR3 coding DNA: TGTGCCAGCAGCGACAGGGGGCATGGAGTGATTGGGGCCAACGTCCTGCCTTTC. The chain recombines TRBV2 with TRBJ2-6; 10 bases map to TRBD1. Germline V gene data show CDR1 as SNHLY and CDR2 as FYNNEI. This CDR3 has 18 amino acids.

This clone came up a few times. The chain is built from TRBV30 and TRBJ2-7; tentative D call: TRBD2 (5 bases). Trimming shortened V by 5 bases and J by 6 bases, and 17 bases separated the two germline ends. CDR3 length: 13 amino acids. Germline V gene data show CDR1 as GTSNPN and CDR2 as SVGIG (reference sequence). The CDR3 protein is CAWGERDLGEQYF. For the CDR3, the DNA is TGTGCCTGGGGTGAGAGGGATCTAGGCGAGCAGTACTTC.

This clone has a handful of counts. J is TRBJ2-6 and V is TRBV10-3; a possible D gene is TRBD1 (5 bases). V shed 6 bases and J shed 2 bases, with 8 bases lying between them. There are 14 residues in the CDR3. Germline loops: CDR1 ENHRY, CDR2 SYGVKD. The CDR3 DNA reads as TGTGCCATCAGCCCAGGGCCTGGGGCCAACGTCCTGACTTTC. It translates to CAISPGPGANVLTF.

Comment on this clone: This sample also contains other DNA sequences that code for the same CDR3. The rearrangement uses TRBV7-2 and TRBJ2-7; no reliable D call. The CDR3 spans 11 residues. V lost 6 bases to trimming and J lost 4 bases, with 7 bases between them. The V gene's germline CDR1 is SGHTA and CDR2 FQGNSA. CDR3 amino acids: CASSSLYEQYF. In nucleotides, the CDR3 is TGTGCCAGCAGTAGTCTTTACGAGCAGTACTTC.

The chain combines TRBV25-1 with TRBJ1-4; D call uncertain. Trimming removed 4 bases from V and 3 bases from J, with 12 bases in between. In germline, CDR1 is MGHDK, CDR2 SYGVNS. There are 15 residues in the CDR3. CDR3 sequence: CASSVAFGANEKLFF. CDR3 nucleotides: TGTGCCAGCAGTGTCGCGTTCGGGGCTAATGAAAAACTGTTTTTT.

In this sample, this clone turned up a few times. This rearrangement joins TRBV4-1 to TRBJ1-4; tentatively, D is TRBD1 (6 bases). The CDR3 length is 15 residues. V gave up 1 base and J gave up 5 bases, with 11 bases separating them. The V gene's germline CDR1 is MGHRA and CDR2 YSYEKL. The CDR3 sequence: CASSQVGTLNEKLFF. The CDR3 DNA sequence: TGCGCCAGCAGCCAAGTTGGGACATTGAATGAAAAACTGTTTTTT.

There are a few counts of this clone. The chain recombines TRBV6-5 with TRBJ1-1, with 8 bases aligning to TRBD1. CDR1 is MNHEY and CDR2 is SVGAGI in the germline V gene. Unmatched junction bases numbered 8, after V lost 8 bases and J lost 0 bases. The CDR3 consists of 15 residues. CDR3 sequence reads: CASLPWDRLNTEAFF. CDR3 DNA sequence: TGTGCCAGCTTACCCTGGGACAGGTTGAACACTGAAGCTTTCTTT.

The V call is TRBV27, the J call TRBJ1-1; tentatively, D is TRBD1 (6 bases). The V and J ends lost 5 bases and 6 bases respectively, with 19 bases between them. CDR1 MNHEY and CDR2 SMNVEV come from the germline V gene (reference sequence). The CDR3 is 15 amino acids. CDR3 in amino acids: CASSLYVSRGAEAFF. The CDR3 coding sequence is TGTGCCAGCAGTCTCTACGTGAGCAGGGGCGCTGAAGCTTTCTTT.

This clone was seen a handful of times. The rearrangement links TRBV9 to TRBJ2-3; D gene unclear. The germline gives CDR1 SGDLS, CDR2 YYNGEE. Between the trimmed V and J ends, which lost 3 bases and 2 bases, there was a span of 10 bases. There are 14 residues in the CDR3. This CDR3 is CASSASLLTDTQYF. The CDR3 DNA reads TGTGCCAGCAGCGCCTCCCTACTCACAGATACGCAGTATTTT. The whole variable domain, filled in from reference TRBV9 and TRBJ2-3, reads DSGVTQTPKHLITATGQRVTLRCSPRSGDLSVYWYQQSLDQGLQFLIQYYNGEERAKGNILERFSAQQFPDLHSELNLSSLELGDSALYFCASSASLLTDTQYFGPGTRLTVL.

This clone has more than one count but fewer than ten. The chain is built from TRBV28 and TRBJ1-1, with 10 positions matching TRBD1. The germline CDR1 and CDR2 sequences are MDHEN and SYDVKM. V gave up 0 bases and J gave up 3 bases; unmatched junction bases: 4. The CDR3 contains 16 residues. DNA of the CDR3: TGTGCCAGCAGTTTATGGGGGACAGGGGCGCACACTGAAGCTTTCTTT. Protein: CASSLWGTGAHTEAFF.

The chain employs TRBV27 and TRBJ1-1; D not certain. This CDR3 region has 13 residues. Germline values: CDR1 MNHEY, CDR2 SMNVEV (reference sequence). V was clipped by 6 bases and J by 1 base, with 9 bases between them. CDR3 sequence (DNA): TGTGCCAGCAGCAAGACGGGGAACACTGAAGCTTTCTTT. Translated: CASSKTGNTEAFF.

The chain employs TRBV11-2 and TRBJ1-1, with D possibly TRBD1 on 5 matching bases. Germline V lookup: CDR1 SGHAT, CDR2 FQNNGV. CDR3 length: 14 residues. V was trimmed by 1 base and J by 3 bases, leaving 9 bases between them. The CDR3 sequence: CASSLGGPYTEAFF. The CDR3 coding sequence is TGTGCCAGCAGCTTAGGGGGCCCCTACACTGAAGCTTTCTTT.

The chain links TRBV7-9 to TRBJ1-1, with D possibly being TRBD1 (5 bases). Trimming took 1 base from V and 0 from J, leaving 12 bases between them. The CDR3 loop spans 16 amino acids. Germline CDR1 SEHNR, CDR2 FQNEAQ (reference sequence). CDR3 nucleotide sequence: TGTGCCAGCAGCTTAGGGTTGACAGCATTGAACACTGAAGCTTTCTTT. Translating gives CASSLGLTALNTEAFF. Drawing the rest from reference TRBV7-9 and TRBJ1-1, the complete variable domain is DTGVSQNPRHKITKRGQNVTFRCDPISEHNRLYWYRQTLGQGPEFLTYFQNEAQLEKSRLLSDRFSAERPKGSFSTLEIQRTEQGDSAMYLCASSLGLTALNTEAFFGQGTRLTVV.

There are a few counts of this clone. The V call is TRBV28, the J call TRBJ1-4, with TRBD1 as a possible D gene (5 bases). CDR3 length: 15 amino acids. V shed 10 bases and J shed 0 bases, with 15 bases lying between them. Germline CDR1 MDHEN, CDR2 SYDVKM. CDR3 nucleotide sequence: TGTGCCACCAAGCCGCCAGGGTCAACTAATGAAAAACTGTTTTTT. It yields the protein CATKPPGSTNEKLFF.

The V call is TRBV2, the J call TRBJ2-1, with 9 bases aligning to TRBD2. With 9 bases clipped from V and 2 bases from J, the junction kept 5 bases outside the gene matches. The germline V gene has CDR1 SNHLY and CDR2 FYNNEI. CDR3 size: 14 residues. The CDR3 DNA reads as TGTGCCAGTTTAGCGGGAGAGACCTACAATGAGCAGTTCTTC. It translates to CASLAGETYNEQFF.

This clone has more than one count but fewer than ten. This sequence joins TRBV12-5 and TRBJ1-1, with D possibly being TRBD1 (6 bases). V lost 4 bases and J 5 bases, leaving 20 bases between the germline ends. This CDR3 has 16 residues. Germline CDR1 and CDR2: LGHNT and FRNRAP. The CDR3 is CASGSGGGIGGTEAFF. CDR3 sequence (DNA): TGTGCTAGTGGTTCGGGGGGCGGAATTGGTGGTACTGAAGCTTTCTTT.

The chain employs TRBV28 and TRBJ1-3, with a possible D match to TRBD1 (5 bases). The germline V gene encodes CDR1 MDHEN and CDR2 SYDVKM. CDR3 length equals 13 residues. V gave up 2 bases and J gave up 4 bases, with 6 bases separating them. This CDR3 reads CASSLTGGNTIYF. CDR3 in DNA: TGTGCCAGCAGTTTAACAGGAGGAAACACCATATATTTT.

This chain links TRBV30 with TRBJ1-1; perhaps TRBD1 as D (5 bases). Trimming shortened V by 4 bases and J by 0 bases, and 9 bases separated the two germline ends. The CDR3 consists of 13 residues. Germline V gene sequence: CDR1 GTSNPN, CDR2 SVGIG (reference sequence). The CDR3: CAWTPGLNTEAFF. CDR3 DNA: TGTGCCTGGACCCCAGGGCTGAACACTGAAGCTTTCTTT.